This T cell receptor beta chain emerged from a study of T cell responses to AZD1222 COVID-19 vaccine. Whole-study results and caveats: None of the repertoires were sampled until the peak T cell response had passed. Only six AZD1222 recipients tested seropositive at baseline. Donors in the cohort were predominantly white British and more often female, and clonal diversity was possibly underestimated. Of spike-specific TCRs, nearly half reportedly target regions left unmutated in variants.

Assay used: immunoSEQ multiplex PCR; TCRdb lists only in-frame clones, some missing. The table records about 120,000 clones, approximately 92% of them present only once. The length of the CDR3 is 15 residues. V gave up 7 bases and J gave up 8 bases; unmatched junction bases: 12. Germline V gene sequence: CDR1 SGHRS, CDR2 YFSETQ. In regard to this clone: The antigen remains unidentified.

The receptor's source is an adult who received the MenACWY meningococcal vaccine as a control. The sequencing here drew on peripheral blood, taken 28 days after the second dose of the MenACWY control vaccine. The chain combines TRBV5-1 with TRBJ1-4; 9 bases line up with TRBD1. The CDR3 DNA is TGCGCCAGCGCCAAAACAGGGGGCGGGGGAGAAAAACTGTTTTTT. Residues: CASAKTGGGGEKLFF.